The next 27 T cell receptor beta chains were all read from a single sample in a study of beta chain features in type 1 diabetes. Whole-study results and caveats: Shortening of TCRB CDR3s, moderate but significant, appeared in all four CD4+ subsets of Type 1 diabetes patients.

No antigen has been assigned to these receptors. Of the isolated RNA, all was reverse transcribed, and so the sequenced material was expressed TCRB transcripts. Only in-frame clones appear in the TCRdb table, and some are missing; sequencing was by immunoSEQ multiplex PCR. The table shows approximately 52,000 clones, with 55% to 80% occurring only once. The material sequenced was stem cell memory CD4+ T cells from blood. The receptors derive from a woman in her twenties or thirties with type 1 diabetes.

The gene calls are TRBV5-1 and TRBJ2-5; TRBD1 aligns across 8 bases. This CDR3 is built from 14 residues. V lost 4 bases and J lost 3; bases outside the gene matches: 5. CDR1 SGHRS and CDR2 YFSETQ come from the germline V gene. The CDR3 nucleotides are TGCGCCAGCAGCCCCTCAGGGGGCGAAGAGACCCAGTACTTC. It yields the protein CASSPSGGEETQYF. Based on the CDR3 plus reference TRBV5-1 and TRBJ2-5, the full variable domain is KAGVTQTPRYLIKTRGQQVTLSCSPISGHRSVSWYQQTPGQGLQFLFEYFSETQRNKGNFPGRFSGRQFSNSRSEMNVSTLELGDSALYLCASSPSGGEETQYFGPGTRLLVL.

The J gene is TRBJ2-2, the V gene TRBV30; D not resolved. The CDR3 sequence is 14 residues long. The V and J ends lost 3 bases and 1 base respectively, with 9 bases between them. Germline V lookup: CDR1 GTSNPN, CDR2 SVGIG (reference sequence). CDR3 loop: CAWSANLNTGELFF. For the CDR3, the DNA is TGTGCCTGGAGCGCTAACCTGAACACCGGGGAGCTGTTTTTT.

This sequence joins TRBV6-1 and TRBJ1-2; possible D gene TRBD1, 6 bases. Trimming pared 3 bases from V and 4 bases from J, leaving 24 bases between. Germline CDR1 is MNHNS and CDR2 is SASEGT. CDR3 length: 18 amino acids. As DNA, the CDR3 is TGTGCCAGCAGTGAGGTACAGGGTAAGCGACATCGAGGCTATGGCTACACCTTC. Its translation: CASSEVQGKRHRGYGYTF.

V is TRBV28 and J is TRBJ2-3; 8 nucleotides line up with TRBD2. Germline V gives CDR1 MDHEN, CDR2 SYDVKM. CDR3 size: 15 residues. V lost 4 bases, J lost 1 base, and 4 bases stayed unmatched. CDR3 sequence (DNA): TGTGCCAGCAGTTCACTAGCGGAAGGCACAGATACGCAGTATTTT. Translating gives CASSSLAEGTDTQYF.

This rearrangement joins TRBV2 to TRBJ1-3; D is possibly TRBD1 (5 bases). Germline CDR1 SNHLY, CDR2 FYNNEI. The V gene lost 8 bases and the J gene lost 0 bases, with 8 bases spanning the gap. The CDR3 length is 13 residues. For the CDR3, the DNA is TGTGCCAGCCGACAGAACTCTGGAAACACCATATATTTT. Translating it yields CASRQNSGNTIYF.

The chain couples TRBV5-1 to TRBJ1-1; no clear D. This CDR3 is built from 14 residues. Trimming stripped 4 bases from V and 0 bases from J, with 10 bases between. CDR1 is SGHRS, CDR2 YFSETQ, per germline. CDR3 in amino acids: CASSLGAVNTEAFF. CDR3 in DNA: TGCGCCAGCAGCCTGGGTGCGGTGAACACTGAAGCTTTCTTT.

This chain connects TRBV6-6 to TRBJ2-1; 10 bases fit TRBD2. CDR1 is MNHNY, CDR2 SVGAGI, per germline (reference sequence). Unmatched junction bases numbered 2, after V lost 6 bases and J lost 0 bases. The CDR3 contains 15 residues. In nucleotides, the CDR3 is TGTGCCAGCAGCCGGACTAGCGGCTCCTACAATGAGCAGTTCTTC. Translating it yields CASSRTSGSYNEQFF.

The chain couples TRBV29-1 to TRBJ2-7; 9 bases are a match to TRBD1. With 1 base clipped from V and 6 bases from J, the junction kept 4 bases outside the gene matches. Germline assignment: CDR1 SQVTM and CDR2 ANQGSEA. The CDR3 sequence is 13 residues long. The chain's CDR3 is CSVEGTGESEQYF. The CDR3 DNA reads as TGCAGCGTTGAAGGGACAGGGGAATCCGAGCAGTACTTC.

The CDR3 DNA sequence: TGTGCCAGCAGCTTAGGGACAGGGAACGGCTACACCTTC. Its translation is CASSLGTGNGYTF. The genes are TRBV7-6 and TRBJ1-2; 8 bases are a match to TRBD1. J was trimmed by 8 bases and V by 1 base; bases with no gene match: 3. In germline, CDR1 is SGHVS, CDR2 FNYEAQ. The CDR3 extends over 13 amino acids. Based on the CDR3 plus reference TRBV7-6 and TRBJ1-2, the full variable domain is GAGVSQSPRYKVTKRGQDVALRCDPISGHVSLYWYRQALGQGPEFLTYFNYEAQQDKSGLPNDRFSAERPEGSISTLTIQRTEQRDSAMYRCASSLGTGNGYTFGSGTRLTVV.

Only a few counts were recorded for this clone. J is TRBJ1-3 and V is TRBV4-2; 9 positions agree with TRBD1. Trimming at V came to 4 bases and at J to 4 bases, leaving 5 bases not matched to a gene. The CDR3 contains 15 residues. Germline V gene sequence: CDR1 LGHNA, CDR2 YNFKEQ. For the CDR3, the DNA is TGTGCCAGCAGCCCGGGACAGGGTAACGGAAACACCATATATTTT. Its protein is CASSPGQGNGNTIYF.

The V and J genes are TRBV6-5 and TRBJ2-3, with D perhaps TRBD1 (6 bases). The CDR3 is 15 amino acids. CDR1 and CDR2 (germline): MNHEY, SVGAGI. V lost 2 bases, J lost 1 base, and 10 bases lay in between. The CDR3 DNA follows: TGTGCCAGCAGTTACGGGGACACACGCACAGATACGCAGTATTTT. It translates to CASSYGDTRTDTQYF.

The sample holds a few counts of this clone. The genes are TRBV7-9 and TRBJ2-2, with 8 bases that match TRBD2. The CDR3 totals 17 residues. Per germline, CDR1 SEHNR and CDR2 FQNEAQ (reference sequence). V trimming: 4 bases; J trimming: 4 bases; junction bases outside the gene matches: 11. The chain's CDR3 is CASSSTGTRWGTGELFF. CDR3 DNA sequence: TGTGCCAGCAGCTCCACTGGGACTAGGTGGGGCACCGGGGAGCTGTTTTTT.

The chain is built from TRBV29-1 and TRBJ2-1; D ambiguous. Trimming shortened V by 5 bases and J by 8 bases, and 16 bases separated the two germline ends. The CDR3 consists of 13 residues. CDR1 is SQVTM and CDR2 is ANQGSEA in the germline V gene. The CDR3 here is CSVRSWQADEQFF. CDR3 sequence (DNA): TGCAGCGTTCGGTCTTGGCAGGCCGATGAGCAGTTCTTC.

DNA for the CDR3: TGTGCCAGCAGCCTAACAGGAACTAATGAAAAACTGTTTTTT. It specifies CASSLTGTNEKLFF. The rearrangement joins TRBV28 to TRBJ1-4; weak D call: TRBD1 (5 bases). Germline V gene sequence: CDR1 MDHEN, CDR2 SYDVKM. CDR3 length equals 14 residues. With 6 bases removed from V and 1 base from J, the gap between germline ends came to 9 bases.

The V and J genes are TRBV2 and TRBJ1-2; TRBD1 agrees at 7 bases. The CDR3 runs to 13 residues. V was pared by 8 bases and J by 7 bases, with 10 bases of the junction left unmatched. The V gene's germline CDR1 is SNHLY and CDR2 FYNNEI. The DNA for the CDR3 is TGTGCCAGCGGAGTTCGACAGGGCTTTGGCTACACCTTC. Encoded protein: CASGVRQGFGYTF.

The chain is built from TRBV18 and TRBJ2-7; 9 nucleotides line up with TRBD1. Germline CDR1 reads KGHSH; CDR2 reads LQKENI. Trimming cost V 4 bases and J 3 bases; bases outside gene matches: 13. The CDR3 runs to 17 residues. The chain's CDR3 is CASSLTTGGLGDYEQYF. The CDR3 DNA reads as TGTGCCAGCTCACTAACGACAGGGGGACTCGGTGACTACGAGCAGTACTTC.

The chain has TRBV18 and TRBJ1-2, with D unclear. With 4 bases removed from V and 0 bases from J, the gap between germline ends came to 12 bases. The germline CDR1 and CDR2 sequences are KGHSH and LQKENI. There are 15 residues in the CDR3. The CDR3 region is CASSLSPSANYGYTF. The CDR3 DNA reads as TGTGCCAGCTCACTCTCGCCGTCAGCTAACTATGGCTACACCTTC.

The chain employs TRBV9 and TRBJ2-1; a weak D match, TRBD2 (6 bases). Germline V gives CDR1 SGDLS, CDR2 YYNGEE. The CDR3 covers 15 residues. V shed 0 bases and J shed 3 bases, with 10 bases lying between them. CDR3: CASSVADSGYNEQFF. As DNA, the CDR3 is TGTGCCAGCAGCGTAGCGGATAGCGGCTACAATGAGCAGTTCTTC.

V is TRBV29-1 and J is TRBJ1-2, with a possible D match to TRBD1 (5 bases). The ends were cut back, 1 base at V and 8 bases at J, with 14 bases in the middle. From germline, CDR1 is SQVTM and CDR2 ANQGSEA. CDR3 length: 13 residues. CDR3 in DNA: TGCAGCGTTGAAGGGGGCCGGACGGGCGGCTACACCTTC. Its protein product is CSVEGGRTGGYTF.

The chain's CDR3 is CASSHHRQGNTEAFF. The CDR3 DNA is TGCGCCAGCAGCCATCACCGACAGGGGAACACTGAAGCTTTCTTT. The chain recombines TRBV4-1 with TRBJ1-1, with 7 bases fitting TRBD1. Germline CDR1 and CDR2: MGHRA and YSYEKL. This CDR3 region has 15 residues. Unmatched junction bases numbered 5, after V lost 3 bases and J lost 1 base.

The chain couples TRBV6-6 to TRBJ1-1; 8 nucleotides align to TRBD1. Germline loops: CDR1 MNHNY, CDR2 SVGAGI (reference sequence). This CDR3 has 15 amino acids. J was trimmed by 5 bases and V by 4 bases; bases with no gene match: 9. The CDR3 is CASSSQGQGRTEAFF. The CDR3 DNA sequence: TGTGCCAGCAGTTCCCAAGGACAGGGAAGAACTGAAGCTTTCTTT.

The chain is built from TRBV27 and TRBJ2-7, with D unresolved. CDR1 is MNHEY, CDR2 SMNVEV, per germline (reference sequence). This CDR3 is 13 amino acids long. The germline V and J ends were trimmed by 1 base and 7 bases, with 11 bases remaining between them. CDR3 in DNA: TGTGCCAGCAGTTTATTCCGTCTATCTGAGCAGTACTTC. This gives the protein CASSLFRLSEQYF.

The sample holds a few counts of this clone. The CDR3 sequence: CASSGLALETQYF. CDR3 DNA sequence: TGTGCCAGTTCAGGACTAGCTCTGGAGACCCAGTACTTC. The chain has TRBV19 and TRBJ2-5; 8 nucleotides align to TRBD2. Germline values: CDR1 LNHDA, CDR2 SQIVND (reference sequence). With V trimmed by 8 bases and J by 5 bases, 7 bases remained unmatched. The CDR3 contains 13 residues.

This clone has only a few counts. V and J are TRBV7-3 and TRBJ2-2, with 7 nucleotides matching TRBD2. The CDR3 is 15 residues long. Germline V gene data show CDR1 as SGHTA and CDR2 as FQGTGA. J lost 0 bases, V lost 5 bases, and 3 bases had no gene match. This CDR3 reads CASSISGPNTGELFF. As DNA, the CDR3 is TGTGCCAGCAGCATTAGCGGGCCGAACACCGGGGAGCTGTTTTTT.

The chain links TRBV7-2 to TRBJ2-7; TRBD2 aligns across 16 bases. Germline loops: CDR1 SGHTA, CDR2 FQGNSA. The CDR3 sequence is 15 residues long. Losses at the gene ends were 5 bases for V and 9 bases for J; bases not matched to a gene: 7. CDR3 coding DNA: TGTGCCAGCAGCCCGGGACTAGCGGGAGGGGGTACGCAGTACTTC. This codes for CASSPGLAGGGTQYF.

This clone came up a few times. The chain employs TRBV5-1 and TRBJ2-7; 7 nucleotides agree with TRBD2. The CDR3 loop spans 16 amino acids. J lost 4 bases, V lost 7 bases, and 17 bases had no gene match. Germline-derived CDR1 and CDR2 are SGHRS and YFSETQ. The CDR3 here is CASRVYGGAGQYEQYF. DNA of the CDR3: TGCGCCAGCCGAGTTTACGGGGGAGCGGGGCAGTACGAGCAGTACTTC. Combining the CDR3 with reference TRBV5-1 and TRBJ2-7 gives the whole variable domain KAGVTQTPRYLIKTRGQQVTLSCSPISGHRSVSWYQQTPGQGLQFLFEYFSETQRNKGNFPGRFSGRQFSNSRSEMNVSTLELGDSALYLCASRVYGGAGQYEQYFGPGTRLTVT.

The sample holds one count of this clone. This CDR3 is CASSSTLAGETQYF. Written as DNA, the CDR3 is TGCGCCAGCAGCTCAACCCTCGCTGGCGAGACCCAGTACTTC. V is TRBV5-1 and J is TRBJ2-5; D is undetermined. The germline CDR1 and CDR2 sequences are SGHRS and YFSETQ. The germline V and J ends were trimmed by 3 bases and 5 bases, with 14 bases remaining between them. The CDR3 contains 14 residues.